Reported below is one TCR beta chain. The antigen it recognizes is unknown. Nothing much larger sits one base from this clone, and base qualities are not available. Measured from the cysteine to the phenylalanine, the CDR3 is 16 residues long. The retained sequence is limited to the CDR3, 48 bases, with the frame set at the first base. V and J are trimmed by 6 bases and 5 bases, and the gene matches miss 14 bases of the junction. From the germline V gene (reference sequence), CDR1 is MNHEY and CDR2 is SMNVEV. Healthy HIV-negative adults with no recently reported acute infections or vaccinations were included as donors. All donors were Caucasian adults living in Nashville, Tennessee, USA. CD4+ T cells were enriched by magnetic negative selection, after which naive cells were positively selected on CD45RA and the negative fraction was taken as the memory subset. Blood was collected by leukapheresis, and PBMCs were isolated by Ficoll-Histopaque density gradient centrifugation and then cryopreserved in liquid nitrogen vapor phase. Analytical flow cytometry was used to check the purity and quantity of each magnetically sorted T cell population. Genomic DNA was isolated from each sorted fraction and quantified by UV absorbance on a Nanodrop 2000c.

The source of the sample is a study of shared clonotypes between healthy human individuals (TCRdb year 2020). For the study in its entirety: The cohort included a few men and a couple of women between 18 and 49 years of age. The study deeply sequenced blood TCR repertoires of about 5 healthy adults to estimate repertoire size and the extent of clonotype sharing between individuals. For each donor, CD4 naive and CD4 memory were each run on three plates, CD8 naive on two plates, and CD8 memory on one plate. Libraries were prepared and TCR repertoires were sequenced by different laboratories using diverse techniques, in order to increase sequencing depth and limit assay-specific biases. Leukapheresis yielded between about 0.85 and 9.5 billion PBMCs per donor.

Using the deep immunoSEQ assay, TCR CDR3 regions were amplified from genomic DNA by multiplex PCR. Extracted genomic DNA from each cell subset was spread evenly across all wells of several immunoSEQ 96-well plates, with each plate serving as a replicate. Each replicate PCR for sorted subsets received roughly 0.2 ug genomic DNA, equal to about 30,000 T cell genomes. Purified libraries were measured with a Qubit 3.0 fluorometer, size-checked on a Bioanalyzer 2100, and measured again with the KAPA Library Quantification kit. Each immunoSEQ 96-well plate was sequenced on its own single-read 150-cycle Illumina NextSeq 550 flow cell. In the authors' own workflow: Because the immunoSEQ output held only junctional sequences and lacked quality scores, the filtering could not match the filtering applied to full-length reads. To assign V/J genes and CDR3, sequences were annotated against IMGT germline references using PyIR, a Python wrapper for IgBLAST v1.9. Any read was removed if the V/J assignment was weak (E-value above 1e-6), the CDR3 was missing, or the read contained stop codons, out-of-frame junctions, or ambiguous translated residues. V3J clonotypes were defined as sequences sharing an identical inferred V gene, J gene, and CDR3 amino acid sequence. Percentage overlap between repertoires was calculated by dividing the number of shared unique clonotypes by the size of the smaller repertoire. Richness of each repertoire was evaluated using RTK rarefaction, the Chao1 estimator, and Recon v2.1 estimates of unobserved clonotypes. Generation probabilities for all TCRbeta clonotypes obtained by the gDNA method from a handful of donors were computed using OLGA. As stored in TCRdb, this immuneACCESS dataset retains in-frame rearrangements with V and J assigned. A fraction of the clones does not appear; measured against another copy, unresolved V genes explain less than half of the discrepancy, and the remainder lacks a known reason. The V and J calls and the clone size are those of that table, but D and trimming were determined from the DNA. This sample has 740,000 or so clones in its table, and around 73% of those were observed once. The ten largest clonotypes hold around 1.7% of the sample.

The research as a whole found: Incomplete sequencing was indicated by rarefaction of sorted-subset datasets, despite the large sequencing depth. Naive subsets generally had larger estimated clonotype richness than memory subsets did. Approximately 4.8% of naive CD4, 3.5% of naive CD8, approximately 2.2% of memory CD4, and roughly 0.4% of memory CD8 clonotypes were shared across several donors. Pairwise subsampling led to the expectation that sequencing depth would affect the degree of clonotype sharing among donors. Because the study included a small number of donors, the genetic and exposure-history diversity represented was limited. Compared with non-shared clonotypes, the clonotypes found in all four sorted-subset donors had higher generation probabilities. Only blood was sampled, and tissue TCR repertoires likely differ from those in blood.

The clonotype was recovered from a woman between 25 and 40 years old in good health. What was sequenced was memory CD4+ T cells sorted from blood. What the cell subset or site label conveys for this sample: CD45RA-negative fraction. In this chain, TRBV27 is recombined with TRBJ1-1, with 8 middle bases fitting TRBD1. The CDR3: CASRGQGSVRGTEAFF. The DNA sequence is TGTGCCAGCAGAGGACAGGGTAGCGTACGTGGGACTGAAGCTTTCTTT.